Listed below are T cell receptor beta chains from one sample, sequenced in a study of metastatic and nonmetastatic thyroid tumors. TCRdb re-called the PCR reads via MiXCR. Of 20,000 to 25,000 clones listed, 36% were seen once; the top ten hold 20% to 25%. Sequenced input: blood. The origin of the receptors is a male donor with papillary thyroid cancer or a benign thyroid nodule (not recorded which). Some clones in this sample may be carry-over from other donors' samples. Both conserved end residues are part of each CDR3. The D gene is left open where the match is weak. Size is omitted from some rows. Given values are once, few, many or a class for expanded clones.

CDR3 protein,CDR3 DNA,clone size,V gene,J gene,D gene
CASSYASYEQYF,TGTGCCAGCAGCTATGCAAGCTACGAGCAGTACTTC,medium-sized,TRBV7-2,TRBJ2-7,NA
CASSPIVWGMNTEAFF,TGTGCCAGCAGTCCTATAGTTTGGGGGATGAACACTGAAGCTTTCTTT,few,TRBV28,TRBJ1-1,NA
CSASPDSGPETQYF,TGCAGTGCTAGCCCGGACAGCGGGCCGGAGACCCAGTACTTT,NA,TRBV20-1,TRBJ2-5,NA
CASSPPGYRQETQYF,TGTGCCAGCTCACCACCGGGTTACAGACAAGAGACCCAGTACTTC,NA,TRBV18,TRBJ2-5,NA
CASSSTGRSYNEQFF,TGTGCCAGCAGCTCCACAGGGCGAAGCTACAATGAGCAGTTCTTC,NA,TRBV27,TRBJ2-1,NA
CASRLGGGGGEQYF,TGTGCCAGTAGGTTAGGGGGAGGCGGCGGCGAGCAGTACTTC,many,TRBV19,TRBJ2-7,NA
CAWTSPPSYEQYF,TGTGCCTGGACCTCACCTCCATCCTACGAGCAGTACTTC,few,TRBV30,TRBJ2-7,NA
CASRQEGDEQYF,TGTGCCAGCAGGCAAGAGGGTGACGAGCAGTACTTC,NA,TRBV2,TRBJ2-7,NA
CASSASQGPSSPLHF,TGTGCCAGCAGTGCTAGTCAGGGGCCAAGTTCACCCCTCCACTTT,medium-sized,TRBV28,TRBJ1-6,NA
CASHLAGSQGEQYF,TGTGCCAGCCACCTCGCGGGTTCCCAGGGAGAGCAGTACTTC,few,TRBV6-1,TRBJ2-7,NA
CSAREPRQGASSGANVLTF,TGCAGTGCTAGAGAACCCCGACAGGGGGCGAGCTCTGGGGCCAACGTCCTGACTTTC,few,TRBV20-1,TRBJ2-6,TRBD1
CASSAQLAGSSGELFF,TGTGCCAGCAGTGCTCAGCTAGCGGGCAGTAGCGGGGAGCTGTTTTTT,NA,TRBV6-1,TRBJ2-2,TRBD2
CASSEQQGVDQPQHF,TGTGCCAGCAGTGAACAGCAGGGTGTGGATCAGCCCCAGCATTTT,NA,TRBV2,TRBJ1-5,NA
CASSQGASGANVLTF,TGCGCCAGCAGCCAGGGGGCCTCTGGGGCCAACGTCCTGACTTTC,NA,TRBV5-1,TRBJ2-6,TRBD1
CAWSGDFGTQYF,TGTGCCTGGAGTGGGGACTTCGGAACTCAGTACTTC,NA,TRBV30,TRBJ2-7,NA
CASSSGLNTEAFF,TGTGCCAGCAGCTCGGGACTGAACACTGAAGCTTTCTTT,medium-sized,TRBV11-1,TRBJ1-1,NA
CSARTSGGFYEQYF,TGCAGTGCTAGGACTAGCGGGGGATTCTACGAGCAGTACTTC,NA,TRBV20-1,TRBJ2-7,TRBD2
CASSLSRRGVDEQYF,TGTGCCAGCAGTTTATCGCGGAGGGGGGTCGACGAGCAGTACTTC,NA,TRBV27,TRBJ2-7,NA
CASSPPGTGVEEQYF,TGTGCCAGCAGCCCGCCCGGGACAGGGGTTGAAGAGCAGTACTTC,once,TRBV3-1,TRBJ2-7,TRBD1
CASSSSWNSPLHF,TGTGCCAGTAGTAGTTCTTGGAATTCACCCCTCCACTTT,NA,TRBV19,TRBJ1-6,NA
CASNREYTEAFF,TGTGCCAGCAACAGGGAATACACTGAAGCTTTCTTT,few,TRBV6-1,TRBJ1-1,NA
CAWSWTHASGELFF,TGTGCCTGGAGTTGGACGCACGCCTCCGGGGAGCTGTTTTTT,NA,TRBV30,TRBJ2-2,NA
CSAFSPYSNQPQHF,TGCAGTGCTTTTTCCCCATACAGCAATCAGCCCCAGCATTTT,NA,TRBV20-1,TRBJ1-5,NA
CSARGPGGRETQYF,TGCAGTGCTAGAGGTCCTGGGGGGCGGGAGACCCAGTACTTC,many,TRBV20-1,TRBJ2-5,NA
CASSLDGKGYTF,TGCGCCAGCAGCTTGGACGGAAAAGGCTACACCTTC,few,TRBV5-1,TRBJ1-2,NA
CSAPNDGNRYTF,TGCAGTGCTCCTAATGATGGGAACCGCTACACCTTC,NA,TRBV20-1,TRBJ1-2,NA
CASRPGQAWYEQYF,TGTGCCAGCAGGCCGGGACAGGCATGGTACGAGCAGTACTTC,many,TRBV28,TRBJ2-7,TRBD1
CASSQGAYSFGELFF,TGTGCCAGCAGTCAAGGGGCCTACTCATTCGGGGAGCTGTTTTTT,few,TRBV12-3/TRBV12-4,TRBJ2-2,NA
CASSLISSGANVLTF,TGCGCCAGCAGCTTGATCAGCTCTGGGGCCAACGTCCTGACTTTC,NA,TRBV5-1,TRBJ2-6,NA
CASSQERETQYF,TGTGCCAGCAGCCAAGAAAGGGAGACCCAGTACTTC,many,TRBV14,TRBJ2-5,NA
CASSAQRRISGNTIYF,TGTGCCAGCAGTGCCCAGCGGCGAATCTCTGGAAACACCATATATTTT,few,TRBV6-1,TRBJ1-3,NA
CASSLVANIYNEQFF,TGCGCCAGCAGCTTGGTTGCGAACATCTACAATGAGCAGTTCTTC,NA,TRBV5-1,TRBJ2-1,NA
CASSLGDRPNSPLHF,TGTGCCAGCAGCTTAGGCGACAGACCTAATTCACCCCTCCACTTT,NA,TRBV7-9,TRBJ1-6,NA
CASSVRTSDTDTQYF,TGTGCCAGCAGCGTAAGGACTAGCGACACAGATACGCAGTATTTT,once,TRBV9,TRBJ2-3,TRBD2
CASSYGTGTVFNEQFF,TGTGCCAGCAGTTACGGGACGGGGACAGTGTTTAATGAGCAGTTCTTC,NA,TRBV6-2/TRBV6-3,TRBJ2-1,TRBD1
CASSEAGLTSGANVLTF,TGTGCCAGCAGTGAAGCGGGACTGACCTCTGGGGCCAACGTCCTGACTTTC,few,TRBV6-1,TRBJ2-6,NA
CASSTTSEQYF,TGTGCCAGCAGCACCACCTCCGAGCAGTACTTC,NA,TRBV3-1,TRBJ2-7,NA
CASSDGTRSTDTQYF,TGTGCCAGCTCGGACGGGACTAGGAGCACAGATACGCAGTATTTT,NA,TRBV18,TRBJ2-3,TRBD2
CASSYAGSNNEQFF,TGTGCCAGCAGCTACGCCGGCAGTAACAATGAGCAGTTCTTC,many,TRBV7-6,TRBJ2-1,NA
CASSRFGNSGTGARQPQHF,TGTGCCAGCAGTCGGTTCGGAAACTCTGGGACAGGGGCTCGACAGCCCCAGCATTTT,NA,TRBV6-2/TRBV6-3,TRBJ1-5,TRBD1
CASSSRAEDRAKGATF,TGCGCCAGCAGCTCCCGGGCCGAGGACAGGGCAAAAGGGGCCACCTTC,once,TRBV5-1,TRBJ1-2,TRBD1
CASSPGTSLRNEQFF,TGTGCCAGCAGTCCGGGGACTAGCCTCAGGAATGAGCAGTTCTTC,NA,TRBV6-2/TRBV6-3,TRBJ2-1,TRBD2
CASSLSWASGSPEQYF,TGTGCCAGCAGCTTGTCCTGGGCTAGCGGGAGCCCCGAGCAGTACTTC,many,TRBV5-6,TRBJ2-7,TRBD2
CASSQRPTRPTEAFF,TGTGCCAGCAGCCAACGACCTACACGACCCACTGAAGCTTTCTTT,medium-sized,TRBV4-2,TRBJ1-1,NA
CASSHGDPGELFF,TGTGCCAGCTCCCATGGGGATCCCGGGGAGCTGTTTTTT,NA,TRBV7-9,TRBJ2-2,NA
CAISPRGQGVTEQFF,TGTGCCATCAGCCCCAGGGGACAGGGGGTCACTGAGCAGTTCTTC,NA,TRBV10-3,TRBJ2-1,TRBD1
CASSRQGQKYNQPQHF,TGTGCCAGCAGTCGCCAAGGACAGAAGTACAATCAGCCCCAGCATTTT,NA,TRBV28,TRBJ1-5,NA
CASSPHAYEQYF,TGTGCCAGCTCACCGCATGCCTACGAGCAGTACTTC,NA,TRBV18,TRBJ2-7,NA
CASSLGTSGLQETQYF,TGTGCCAGCAGCCTGGGGACTAGCGGGTTGCAAGAGACCCAGTACTTC,many,TRBV11-2,TRBJ2-5,TRBD2
CASSLIAGTSTDTQYF,TGTGCCAGTAGTCTGATAGCGGGAACTAGCACAGATACGCAGTATTTT,many,TRBV19,TRBJ2-3,TRBD2
CASSLRTGYNYGYTF,TGTGCCAGCAGCTTAAGGACAGGGTACAACTATGGCTACACCTTC,NA,TRBV13,TRBJ1-2,TRBD1